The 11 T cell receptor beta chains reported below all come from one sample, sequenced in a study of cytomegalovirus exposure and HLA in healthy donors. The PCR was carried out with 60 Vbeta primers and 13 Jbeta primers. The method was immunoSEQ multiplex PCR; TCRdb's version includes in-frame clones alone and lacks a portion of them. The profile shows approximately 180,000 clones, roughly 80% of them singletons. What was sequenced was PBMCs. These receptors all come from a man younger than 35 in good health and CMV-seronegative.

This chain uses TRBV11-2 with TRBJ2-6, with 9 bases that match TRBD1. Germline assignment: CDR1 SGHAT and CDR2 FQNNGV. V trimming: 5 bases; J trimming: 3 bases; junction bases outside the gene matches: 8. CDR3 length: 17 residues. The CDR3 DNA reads TGTGCCAGCAGCCCGGGGACAGGGTATGGTGGGGCCAACGTCCTGACTTTC. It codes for CASSPGTGYGGANVLTF.

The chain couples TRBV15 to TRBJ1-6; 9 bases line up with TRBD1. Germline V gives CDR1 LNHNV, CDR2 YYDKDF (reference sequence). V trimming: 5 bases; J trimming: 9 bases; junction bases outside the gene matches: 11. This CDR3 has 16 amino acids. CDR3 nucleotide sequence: TGTGCCACCAGCCGGGGGACAGGGTTAACTCTTTCACCCCTCCACTTT. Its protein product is CATSRGTGLTLSPLHF.

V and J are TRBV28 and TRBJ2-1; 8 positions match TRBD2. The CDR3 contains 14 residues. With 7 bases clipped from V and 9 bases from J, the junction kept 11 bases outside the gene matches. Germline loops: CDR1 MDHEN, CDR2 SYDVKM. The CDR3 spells CASIGLGLVCEQFF. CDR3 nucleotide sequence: TGTGCCAGCATAGGTTTGGGACTAGTATGTGAGCAGTTCTTC.

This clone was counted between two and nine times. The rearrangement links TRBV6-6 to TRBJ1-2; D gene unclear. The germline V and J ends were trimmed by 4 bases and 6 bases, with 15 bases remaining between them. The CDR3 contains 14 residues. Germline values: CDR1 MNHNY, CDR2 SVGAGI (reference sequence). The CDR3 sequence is CASSWRREADGYTF. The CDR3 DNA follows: TGTGCCAGCAGTTGGCGTCGCGAGGCGGATGGCTACACCTTC.

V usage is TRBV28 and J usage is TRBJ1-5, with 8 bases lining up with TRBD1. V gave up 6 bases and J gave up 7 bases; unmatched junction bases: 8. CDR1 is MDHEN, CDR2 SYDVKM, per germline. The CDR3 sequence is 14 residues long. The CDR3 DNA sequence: TGTGCCAGCAGCGAAAACAGGGGGTCCCAGCCCCAGCATTTT. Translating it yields CASSENRGSQPQHF.

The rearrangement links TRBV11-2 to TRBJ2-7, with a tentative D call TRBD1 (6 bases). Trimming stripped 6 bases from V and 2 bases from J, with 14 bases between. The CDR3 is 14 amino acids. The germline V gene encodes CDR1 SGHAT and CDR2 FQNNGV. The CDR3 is CASSYSTGTYEQYF. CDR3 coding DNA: TGTGCCAGCAGTTACTCCACAGGGACCTACGAGCAGTACTTC. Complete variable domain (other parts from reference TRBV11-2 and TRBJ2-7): EAGVAQSPRYKIIEKRQSVAFWCNPISGHATLYWYQQILGQGPKLLIQFQNNGVVDDSQLPKDRFSAERLKGVDSTLKIQPAKLEDSAVYLCASSYSTGTYEQYFGPGTRLTVT.

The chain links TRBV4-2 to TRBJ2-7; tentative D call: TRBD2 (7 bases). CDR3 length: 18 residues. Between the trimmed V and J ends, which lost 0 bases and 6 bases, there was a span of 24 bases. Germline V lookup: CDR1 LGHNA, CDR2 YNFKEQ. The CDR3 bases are TGTGCCAGCAGCCAAGATGTACTAGGGGGGGGCGCCTCTGGCGAGCAGTACTTC. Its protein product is CASSQDVLGGGASGEQYF.

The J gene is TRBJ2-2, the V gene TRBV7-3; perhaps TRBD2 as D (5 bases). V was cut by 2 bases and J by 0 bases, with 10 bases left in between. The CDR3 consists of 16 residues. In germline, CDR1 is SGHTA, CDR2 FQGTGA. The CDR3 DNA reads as TGTGCCAGCAGCTTATTCGGGGATGCGAACACCGGGGAGCTGTTTTTT. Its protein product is CASSLFGDANTGELFF. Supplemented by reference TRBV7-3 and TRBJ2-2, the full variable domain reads GAGVSQTPSNKVTEKGKYVELRCDPISGHTALYWYRQSLGQGPEFLIYFQGTGAADDSGLPNDRFFAVRPEGSVSTLKIQRTERGDSAVYLCASSLFGDANTGELFFGEGSRLTVL.

CDR3 protein: CASNYQETQYF. For the CDR3, the DNA is TGTGCCAGCAACTATCAAGAGACCCAGTACTTC. The chain is built from TRBV6-6 and TRBJ2-5; no clear D. The V end lost 7 bases, the J end lost 2 bases, and 5 bases lay between the germline ends. The CDR3 spans 11 residues. Germline-derived CDR1 and CDR2 are MNHNY and SVGAGI (reference sequence).

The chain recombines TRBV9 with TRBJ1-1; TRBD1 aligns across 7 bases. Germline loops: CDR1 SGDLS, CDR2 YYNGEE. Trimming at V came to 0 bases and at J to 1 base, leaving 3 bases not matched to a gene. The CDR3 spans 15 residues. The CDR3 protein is CASSVGGTANTEAFF. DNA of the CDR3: TGTGCCAGCAGCGTAGGGGGGACAGCGAACACTGAAGCTTTCTTT.

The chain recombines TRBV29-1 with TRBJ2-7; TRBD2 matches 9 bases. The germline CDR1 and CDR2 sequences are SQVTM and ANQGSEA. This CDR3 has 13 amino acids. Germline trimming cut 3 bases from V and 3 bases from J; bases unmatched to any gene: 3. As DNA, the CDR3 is TGCAGCGTTGAGGTAGCGGGAGACTACGAGCAGTACTTC. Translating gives CSVEVAGDYEQYF.